Sequencing of this TCR beta chain was carried out in a study of human T cells and chemical hapten exposure. TCRdb reanalysed the RACE reads using MiXCR and keeps one entry per CDR3 protein. The sample contains 380,000 or so distinct CDR3 sequences, around 5.5% of which appear only once. Trimming pared 1 base from V and 11 bases from J, leaving 11 bases between. From germline, CDR1 is LGHNT and CDR2 FRNRAP. The CDR3 runs to 12 residues. This clonotype was picked up a small number of times. As yet, its antigen is unknown. Indicated time point: pre-sensitization, week 0. Stated treatment: therapeutic diphenylcyclopropenone sensitization with weekly scalp DPC. Study results and limitations: With DPC sensitization, TCRs exceeding 1 in 1000 frequency showed no change. The formation of large CDR3 similarity clusters by expanded TCRs significantly exceeded that of controls.

This chain uses TRBV12-5 with TRBJ1-2; D unclear. The sample in question was whole blood, obtained in connection with sensitization to the hapten diphenylcyclopropenone (DPC). The sequence was collected from a young woman with alopecia areata. Some clones in this sample may be carry-over from other donors' samples. This CDR3 reads CASGLDSTVYTF. CDR3 in DNA: TGTGCTAGTGGTTTGGACTCAACGGTGTACACCTTC.